In its sample, the clone carrying this TCR beta chain was seen a few times. Its antigen is currently unknown. The study amplified TCR beta CDR3 regions using RNA transcripts. Following a first-round RT-PCR that used HTBI primers, a second-round multiplex PCR was carried out. MiXCR, applied by TCRdb to the multiplex PCR reads, yields one record per CDR3 protein. The table lists approximately 540,000 distinct CDR3 sequences, approximately 37% of them singletons. This record belongs to a study of Graves' ophthalmopathy and Graves' hyperthyroidism. Study-level results: The model achieved around 67% sensitivity and around 78% specificity for ophthalmopathy progression. A model of 13 signatures distinguished ophthalmopathy from stable hyperthyroidism at 87.88% sensitivity and 81.08% specificity.

Pregnancy or lactation, uncontrolled infections and other autoimmune diseases were grounds for excluding patients. This CDR3 region has 14 residues. V was cut by 2 bases and J by 8 bases, with 15 bases left in between. The chain carries TRBV12-3 or TRBV12-4 and TRBJ1-2; D unresolved. The source is an adult man with Graves' hyperthyroidism. Material for sequencing was peripheral blood or thyroid tissue (not recorded which). The CDR3 here is CASSLSINSLGYTF. CDR3 DNA: TGTGCCAGCAGTTTATCGATCAATTCTTTGGGCTACACCTTC.